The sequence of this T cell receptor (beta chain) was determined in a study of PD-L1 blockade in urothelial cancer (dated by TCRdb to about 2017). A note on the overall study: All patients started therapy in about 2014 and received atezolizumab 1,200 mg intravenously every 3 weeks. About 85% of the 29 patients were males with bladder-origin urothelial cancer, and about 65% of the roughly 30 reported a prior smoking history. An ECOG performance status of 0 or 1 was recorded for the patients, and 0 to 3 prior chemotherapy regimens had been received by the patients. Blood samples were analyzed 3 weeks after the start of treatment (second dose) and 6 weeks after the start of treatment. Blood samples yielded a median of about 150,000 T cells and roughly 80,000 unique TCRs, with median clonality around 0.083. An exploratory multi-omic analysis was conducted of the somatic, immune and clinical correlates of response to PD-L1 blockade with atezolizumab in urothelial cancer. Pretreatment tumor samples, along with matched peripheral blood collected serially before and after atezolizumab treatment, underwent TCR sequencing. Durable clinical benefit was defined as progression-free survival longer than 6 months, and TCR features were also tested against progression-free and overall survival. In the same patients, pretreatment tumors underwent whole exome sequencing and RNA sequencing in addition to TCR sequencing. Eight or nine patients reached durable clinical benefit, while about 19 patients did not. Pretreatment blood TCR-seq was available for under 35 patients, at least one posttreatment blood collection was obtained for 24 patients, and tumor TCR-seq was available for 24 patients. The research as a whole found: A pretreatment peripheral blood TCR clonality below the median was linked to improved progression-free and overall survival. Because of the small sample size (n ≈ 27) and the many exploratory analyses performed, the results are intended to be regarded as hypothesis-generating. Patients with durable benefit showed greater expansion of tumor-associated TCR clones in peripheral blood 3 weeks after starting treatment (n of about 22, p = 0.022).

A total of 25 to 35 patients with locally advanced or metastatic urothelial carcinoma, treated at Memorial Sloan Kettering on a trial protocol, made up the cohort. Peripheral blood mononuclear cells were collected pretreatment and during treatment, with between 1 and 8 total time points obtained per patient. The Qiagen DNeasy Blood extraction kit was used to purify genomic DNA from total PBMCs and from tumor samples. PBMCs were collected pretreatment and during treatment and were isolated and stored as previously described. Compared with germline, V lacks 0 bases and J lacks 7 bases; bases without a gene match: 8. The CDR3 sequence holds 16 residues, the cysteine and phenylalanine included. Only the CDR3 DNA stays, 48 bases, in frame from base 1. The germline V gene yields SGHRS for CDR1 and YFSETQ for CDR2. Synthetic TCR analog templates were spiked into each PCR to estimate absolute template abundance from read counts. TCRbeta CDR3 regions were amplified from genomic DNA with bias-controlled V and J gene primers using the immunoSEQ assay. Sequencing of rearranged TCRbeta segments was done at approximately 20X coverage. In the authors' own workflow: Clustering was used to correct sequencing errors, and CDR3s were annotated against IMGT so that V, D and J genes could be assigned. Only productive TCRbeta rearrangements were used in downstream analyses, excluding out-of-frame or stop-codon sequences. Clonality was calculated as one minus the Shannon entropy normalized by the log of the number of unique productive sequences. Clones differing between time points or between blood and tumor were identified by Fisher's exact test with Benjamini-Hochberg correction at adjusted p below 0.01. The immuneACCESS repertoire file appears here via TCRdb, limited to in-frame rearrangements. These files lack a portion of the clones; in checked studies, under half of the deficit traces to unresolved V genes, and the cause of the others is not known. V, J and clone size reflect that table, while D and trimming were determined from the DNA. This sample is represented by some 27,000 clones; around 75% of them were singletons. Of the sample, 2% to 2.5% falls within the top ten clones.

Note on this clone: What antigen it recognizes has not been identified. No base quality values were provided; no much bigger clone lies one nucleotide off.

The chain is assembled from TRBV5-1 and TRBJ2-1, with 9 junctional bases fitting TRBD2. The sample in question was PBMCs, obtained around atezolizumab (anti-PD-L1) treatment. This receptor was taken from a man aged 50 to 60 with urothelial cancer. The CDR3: CASSLGSSGSGNEQFF. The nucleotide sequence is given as TGCGCCAGCAGCTTGGGGAGTAGCGGGAGTGGTAATGAGCAGTTCTTC.